The T cell receptor (beta chain) under discussion was sequenced for a study of shared clonotypes between healthy human individuals. Study-level results: Sampling covered nothing but blood. Tissue TCR repertoires likely differ from those found in blood. Clonotype sharing among donors likely depends on sequencing depth. Relative to memory subsets, naive subsets generally showed larger estimated richness. Large depth notwithstanding, sorted-subset sequencing proved incomplete by rarefaction.

Sequencing used immunoSEQ multiplex PCR; TCRdb keeps in-frame clones, though not all of them. This sample has about 1.9 million clones, with 85% to 95% found just once. It was CD45RO-negative cells, positively selected for CCR7, that made up naive CD8 cells, with terminally differentiated effector memory CD45RA+ cells excluded. This CDR3 is 16 amino acids long. CDR1 is SGHNT and CDR2 is YENEEA in the germline V gene. Losses at the gene ends were 4 bases for V and 9 bases for J; bases not matched to a gene: 7. A remark on this clone: Its antigen is still unknown.

The TCR was taken from a young man in good health. Some clones in this sample may be carry-over from other donors' samples. V usage is TRBV11-3 and J usage is TRBJ2-2; 14 positions agree with TRBD2. The sequencing sample was made of naive CD8+ T cells from PBMCs. The CDR3: CASSSKGLAGVRELFF. DNA of the CDR3: TGTGCCAGCAGCTCAAAGGGACTAGCGGGAGTCCGGGAGCTGTTTTTT.